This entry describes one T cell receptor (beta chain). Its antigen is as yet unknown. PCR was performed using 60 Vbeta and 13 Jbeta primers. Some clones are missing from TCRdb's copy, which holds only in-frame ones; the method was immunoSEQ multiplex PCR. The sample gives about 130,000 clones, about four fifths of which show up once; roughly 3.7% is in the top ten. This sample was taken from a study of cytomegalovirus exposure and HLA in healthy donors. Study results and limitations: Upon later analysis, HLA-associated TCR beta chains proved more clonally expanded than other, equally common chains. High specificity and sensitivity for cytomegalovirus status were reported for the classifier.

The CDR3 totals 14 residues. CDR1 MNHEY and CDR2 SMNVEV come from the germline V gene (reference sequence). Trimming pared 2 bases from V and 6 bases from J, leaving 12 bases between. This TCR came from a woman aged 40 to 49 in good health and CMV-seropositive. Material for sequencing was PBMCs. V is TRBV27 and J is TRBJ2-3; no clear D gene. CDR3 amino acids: CASSLSRALDTQYF. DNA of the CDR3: TGTGCCAGCAGTTTAAGTCGCGCATTGGATACGCAGTATTTT.